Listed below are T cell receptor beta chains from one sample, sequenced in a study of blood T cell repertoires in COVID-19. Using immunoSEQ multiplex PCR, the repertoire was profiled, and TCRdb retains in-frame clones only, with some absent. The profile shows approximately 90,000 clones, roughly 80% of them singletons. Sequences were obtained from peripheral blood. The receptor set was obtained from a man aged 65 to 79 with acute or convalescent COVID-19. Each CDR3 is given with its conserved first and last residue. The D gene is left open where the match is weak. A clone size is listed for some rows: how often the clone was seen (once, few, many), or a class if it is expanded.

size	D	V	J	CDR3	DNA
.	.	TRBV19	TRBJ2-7	CASSIPGTYEQYF	TGTGCCAGTAGTATTCCCGGGACCTACGAGCAGTACTTC
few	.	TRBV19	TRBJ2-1	CASSPPVGDEQFF	TGTGCCAGTAGTCCCCCAGTCGGGGATGAGCAGTTCTTC
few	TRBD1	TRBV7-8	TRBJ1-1	CASSLRDRGLNTEAFF	TGTGCCAGCAGCTTAAGGGACAGGGGGCTTAACACTGAAGCTTTCTTT
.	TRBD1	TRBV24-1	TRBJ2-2	CATSDRDRVTGELFF	TGTGCCACCAGTGACAGGGACAGGGTGACCGGGGAGCTGTTTTTT
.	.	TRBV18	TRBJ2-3	CASSPYTDTQYF	TGTGCCAGCTCACCATACACAGATACGCAGTATTTT
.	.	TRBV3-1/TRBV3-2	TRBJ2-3	CASSPRSLADTQYF	TGTGCCAGCAGCCCCCGGAGCCTGGCAGATACGCAGTATTTT
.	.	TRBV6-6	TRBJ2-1	CASSYLSLHEQFF	TGTGCCAGCAGTTACCTAAGCTTGCATGAGCAGTTCTTC
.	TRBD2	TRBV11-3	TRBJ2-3	CASSTRAGGAPDTQYF	TGTGCCAGCAGTACGCGGGCCGGGGGGGCCCCAGATACGCAGTATTTT
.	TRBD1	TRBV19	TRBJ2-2	CASSIERGRRTGELFF	TGTGCCAGTAGTATAGAGAGGGGGCGCAGAACCGGGGAGCTGTTTTTT
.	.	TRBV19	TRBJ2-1	CASSIGWPGRHNEQFF	TGTGCCAGTAGTATAGGATGGCCAGGGAGGCACAATGAGCAGTTCTTC
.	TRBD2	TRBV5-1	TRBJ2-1	CASSPSPSGGTYNEQFF	TGCGCCAGCAGCCCGTCTCCTAGCGGTGGAACCTACAATGAGCAGTTCTTC
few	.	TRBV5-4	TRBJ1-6	CASSDFSSNSPLHF	TGTGCCAGCAGCGACTTTTCGAGTAATTCACCCCTCCACTTT
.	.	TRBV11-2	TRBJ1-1	CASSFPGYTEAFF	TGTGCCAGCAGTTTTCCGGGATACACTGAAGCTTTCTTT
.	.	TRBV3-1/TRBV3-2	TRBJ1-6	CASSQVGRGVVESPLHF	TGTGCCAGCAGCCAAGTCGGCCGGGGGGTAGTTGAGTCACCCCTCCACTTT
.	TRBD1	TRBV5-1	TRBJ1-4	CASSSPGQGEKLFF	TGCGCCAGCAGCTCACCGGGACAGGGTGAAAAACTGTTTTTT
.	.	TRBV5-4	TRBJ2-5	CASSLAPRETQYF	TGTGCCAGCAGCTTGGCTCCGAGGGAGACCCAGTACTTC
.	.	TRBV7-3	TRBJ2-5	CASSQGSGSGETQYF	TGTGCCAGCAGCCAGGGATCAGGGTCCGGAGAGACCCAGTACTTC
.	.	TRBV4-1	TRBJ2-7	CASSLIPSGDSYEQYF	TGCGCCAGCAGCCTTATCCCCTCCGGAGACAGCTACGAGCAGTACTTC
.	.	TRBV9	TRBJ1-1	CASSVLLGGAEAFF	TGTGCCAGCAGCGTGTTACTTGGGGGGGCTGAAGCTTTCTTT
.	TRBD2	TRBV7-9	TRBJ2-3	CASSTPSGGASTDTQYF	TGTGCCAGCAGCACTCCTAGCGGGGGAGCTAGCACAGATACGCAGTATTTT
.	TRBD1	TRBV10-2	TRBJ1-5	CASSERGRQPQHF	TGCGCCAGCAGTGAGAGGGGGCGTCAGCCCCAGCATTTT
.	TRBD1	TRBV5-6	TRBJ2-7	CASRRGQYGYEQYF	TGTGCCAGCAGACGGGGACAGTACGGCTACGAGCAGTACTTC
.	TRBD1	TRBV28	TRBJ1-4	CASREQGAGEKLFF	TGTGCCAGCAGGGAACAGGGGGCAGGGGAAAAACTGTTTTTT
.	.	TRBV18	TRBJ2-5	CASSGAEETQYF	TGTGCCAGCTCAGGCGCGGAAGAGACCCAGTACTTC
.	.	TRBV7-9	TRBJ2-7	CASSLSGHRSYEQYF	TGTGCCAGCAGCCTTAGTGGACACCGCTCCTACGAGCAGTACTTC
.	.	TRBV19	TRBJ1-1	CASSRNRVGYTEAFF	TGTGCCAGTAGTCGTAACAGGGTTGGGTACACTGAAGCTTTCTTT
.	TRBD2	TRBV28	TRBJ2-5	CASSFWLAGALQETQYF	TGTGCCAGCAGTTTCTGGCTAGCGGGGGCCCTCCAAGAGACCCAGTACTTC
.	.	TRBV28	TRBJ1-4	CASSPQETNEKLFF	TGTGCCAGCAGTCCCCAGGAAACTAATGAAAAACTGTTTTTT
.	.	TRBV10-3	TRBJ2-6	CAISESAGSGANVLTF	TGTGCCATCAGTGAGTCGGCGGGCTCTGGGGCCAACGTCCTGACTTTC
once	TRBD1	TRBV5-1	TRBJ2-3	CASSLAGTGDPTDTQYF	TGCGCCAGCAGCTTGGCCGGGACAGGGGATCCCACAGATACGCAGTATTTT
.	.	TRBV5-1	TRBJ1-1	CASSRVTGTEAFF	TGCGCCAGCAGCCGAGTCACGGGCACTGAAGCTTTCTTT
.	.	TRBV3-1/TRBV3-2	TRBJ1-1	CASGSPMNTEAFF	TGTGCCAGTGGGAGCCCTATGAACACTGAAGCTTTCTTT
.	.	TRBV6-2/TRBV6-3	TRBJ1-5	CASSLLGGPNQPQHF	TGTGCCAGCAGTTTACTGGGGGGACCCAATCAGCCCCAGCATTTT
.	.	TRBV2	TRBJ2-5	CASSAQETQYF	TGTGCCAGCAGTGCTCAAGAGACCCAGTACTTC
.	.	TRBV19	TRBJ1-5	CASTNSRSGAQPQHF	TGTGCCAGTACCAATTCAAGGTCAGGGGCTCAGCCCCAGCATTTT
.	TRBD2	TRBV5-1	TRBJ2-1	CASSLGPGLADNEQFF	TGCGCCAGCAGCCTAGGACCGGGACTAGCGGACAATGAGCAGTTCTTC
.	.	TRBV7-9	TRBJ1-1	CASTLGGVGAFF	TGTGCCAGCACCCTAGGGGGGGTGGGAGCTTTCTTT
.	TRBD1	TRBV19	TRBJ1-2	CASSRQDRAQGYTF	TGTGCCAGTAGTCGCCAGGACAGGGCGCAGGGCTACACCTTC
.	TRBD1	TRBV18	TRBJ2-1	CASSPQDRSWDNEQFF	TGTGCCAGCTCACCTCAGGACAGGTCCTGGGACAATGAGCAGTTCTTC
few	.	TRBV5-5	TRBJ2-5	CASSLDRRETQYF	TGTGCCAGCAGCTTGGACAGGAGAGAGACCCAGTACTTC
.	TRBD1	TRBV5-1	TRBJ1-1	CASSPLATGVNTEAFF	TGCGCCAGCAGCCCACTCGCGACAGGGGTGAACACTGAAGCTTTCTTT